This TCR beta chain was recorded in a study of T-cell memory formation after mild COVID-19. As to this clonotype: Its specificity is unknown.

V shed 4 bases and J shed 5 bases, with 15 bases lying between them. This CDR3 spans 14 amino acids. CDR1 is SGHRS and CDR2 is YFSETQ in the germline V gene. TCRdb re-derived calls from the 5' RACE reads in MiXCR, one entry per CDR3 protein. The data hold some 350,000 distinct CDR3 sequences, with approximately 13% observed a single time. General observations from the study: Among CD4+ contracting clones, most were CM and EM, and CD8+ ones EMRA.

This sequence joins TRBV5-1 and TRBJ2-5; the D is unclear. The sequence was obtained from a man between 18 and 29 years old who had mild COVID-19 (a few samples of this study predate the infection). Cell type and time point are not known. Sequenced input: PBMCs or a T cell subset sorted from them (not recorded which). The CDR3: CASSQKERDETQYF. In DNA form, the CDR3 reads TGCGCCAGCAGCCAAAAAGAGCGTGACGAGACCCAGTACTTC. Variable domain in full (rest from reference TRBV5-1 and TRBJ2-5): KAGVTQTPRYLIKTRGQQVTLSCSPISGHRSVSWYQQTPGQGLQFLFEYFSETQRNKGNFPGRFSGRQFSNSRSEMNVSTLELGDSALYLCASSQKERDETQYFGPGTRLLVL.